The clone carrying this T cell receptor (beta chain) was seen once. These data belong to a study of blood T cell repertoires in COVID-19. Here immunoSEQ multiplex PCR was the method, and the copy in TCRdb shows in-frame clones only, minus some. The sample shows some 300,000 clones, nearly 90% of them seen only once. CDR1 is SGHTA and CDR2 is FQGTGA in the germline V gene. There are 13 residues in the CDR3. V was shortened by 5 bases and J by 7 bases, with 13 bases between the two germline ends. The V call is TRBV7-3, the J call TRBJ2-3; perhaps TRBD1 as D (5 bases). This receptor was identified in a woman aged 25 to 39 who had recovered from COVID-19. Sequencing was performed on PBMCs or T cells enriched from blood (not recorded which). The CDR3 bases are TGTGCCAGCAGCCTCCAGGGTAGAAATACGCAGTATTTT. Its translation is CASSLQGRNTQYF.